This is a list of T cell receptor beta chains from one sample in a study of T cell responses to AZD1222 COVID-19 vaccine. Profiling relied on immunoSEQ multiplex PCR, and the TCRdb table lists in-frame clones only, not all of them. The sample yields under 45,000 clones, approximately 88% seen once. The sample here was peripheral blood, taken 28 days after the second dose of the MenACWY control vaccine. These receptors all come from an adult who received the MenACWY meningococcal vaccine as a control. The CDR3 runs from the conserved cysteine through the conserved F or W. D genes are given only for firm matches. Clone size is stated in some rows and not others, as once, few, many or a class when expanded.

D gene: NA
J gene: TRBJ1-1
V gene: TRBV2
clone size: NA
CDR3 protein: CASSEEHWTRTEAFF
CDR3 DNA: TGTGCCAGCAGTGAAGAGCACTGGACGCGGACTGAAGCTTTCTTT

D gene: NA
J gene: TRBJ2-3
V gene: TRBV2
clone size: NA
CDR3 protein: CASSESPSTDTQYF
CDR3 DNA: TGTGCCAGCAGTGAATCTCCTAGCACAGATACGCAGTATTTT

D gene: TRBD2
J gene: TRBJ2-5
V gene: TRBV25-1
clone size: NA
CDR3 protein: CASSEWSGSQETQYF
CDR3 DNA: TGTGCCAGCAGTGAGTGGAGCGGGAGTCAGGAGACCCAGTACTTC

D gene: NA
J gene: TRBJ2-7
V gene: TRBV20-1
clone size: once
CDR3 protein: CSAKVNEQYF
CDR3 DNA: TGCAGTGCCAAAGTGAACGAGCAGTACTTC

D gene: TRBD2
J gene: TRBJ2-7
V gene: TRBV4-1
clone size: NA
CDR3 protein: CASSQGGGSFYEQYF
CDR3 DNA: TGCGCCAGCAGCCAAGGGGGCGGGAGCTTCTACGAGCAGTACTTC

D gene: TRBD1
J gene: TRBJ2-7
V gene: TRBV12-3/TRBV12-4
clone size: NA
CDR3 protein: CASSRTGVYEQYF
CDR3 DNA: TGTGCCAGCAGTCGAACAGGGGTCTACGAGCAGTACTTC

D gene: NA
J gene: TRBJ2-7
V gene: TRBV15
clone size: few
CDR3 protein: CATSRNRVSSGDEQYF
CDR3 DNA: TGTGCCACCAGCAGAAACAGGGTAAGCTCTGGCGACGAGCAGTACTTC

D gene: NA
J gene: TRBJ1-5
V gene: TRBV4-1
clone size: few
CDR3 protein: CASSQDRHQPQHF
CDR3 DNA: TGCGCCAGCAGCCAAGATCGCCACCAGCCCCAGCATTTT

D gene: NA
J gene: TRBJ2-2
V gene: TRBV5-8
clone size: NA
CDR3 protein: CASSPGVFTGELFF
CDR3 DNA: TGTGCCAGCAGCCCGGGAGTGTTTACCGGGGAGCTGTTTTTT

D gene: TRBD2
J gene: TRBJ2-3
V gene: TRBV9
clone size: once
CDR3 protein: CASSAGTSGRWGDTQYF
CDR3 DNA: TGTGCCAGCAGCGCTGGGACTAGCGGGAGGTGGGGAGATACGCAGTATTTT

D gene: TRBD2
J gene: TRBJ2-7
V gene: TRBV19
clone size: NA
CDR3 protein: CASSILAGGYYEQYF
CDR3 DNA: TGTGCCAGTAGTATCTTAGCGGGAGGTTATTACGAGCAGTACTTC

D gene: NA
J gene: TRBJ1-3
V gene: TRBV7-9
clone size: NA
CDR3 protein: CASSLGTGNTIYF
CDR3 DNA: TGTGCCAGCAGCTTAGGGACGGGAAACACCATATATTTT

D gene: NA
J gene: TRBJ2-2
V gene: TRBV27
clone size: NA
CDR3 protein: CASTSDTNTGELFF
CDR3 DNA: TGTGCCAGCACCTCGGACACAAACACCGGGGAGCTGTTTTTT

D gene: NA
J gene: TRBJ2-1
V gene: TRBV7-2
clone size: NA
CDR3 protein: CASSLHPAIIDNEQFF
CDR3 DNA: TGTGCCAGCAGCTTACACCCAGCGATTATTGACAATGAGCAGTTCTTC

D gene: NA
J gene: TRBJ1-2
V gene: TRBV6-5
clone size: once
CDR3 protein: CASSAGRVSGYTF
CDR3 DNA: TGTGCCAGCAGCGCGGGGAGGGTTAGTGGCTACACCTTC

D gene: NA
J gene: TRBJ1-1
V gene: TRBV2
clone size: few
CDR3 protein: CASSADRNTEAFF
CDR3 DNA: TGTGCCAGCAGTGCGGACAGGAACACTGAAGCTTTCTTT

D gene: NA
J gene: TRBJ2-7
V gene: TRBV12-3/TRBV12-4
clone size: NA
CDR3 protein: CASSTIPYEQYF
CDR3 DNA: TGTGCCAGCAGTACAATCCCCTACGAGCAGTACTTC

D gene: NA
J gene: TRBJ1-1
V gene: TRBV2
clone size: NA
CDR3 protein: CASSVGRTMNTEAFF
CDR3 DNA: TGTGCCAGCAGCGTGGGACGGACCATGAACACTGAAGCTTTCTTT

D gene: NA
J gene: TRBJ2-7
V gene: TRBV7-2
clone size: NA
CDR3 protein: CASSLARAHEQYF
CDR3 DNA: TGTGCCAGCAGCTTAGCCAGGGCACACGAGCAGTACTTC

D gene: NA
J gene: TRBJ1-4
V gene: TRBV5-1
clone size: NA
CDR3 protein: CASRPRAGSNEKLFF
CDR3 DNA: TGCGCCAGCAGACCCCGGGCAGGGAGTAATGAAAAACTGTTTTTT

D gene: NA
J gene: TRBJ2-5
V gene: TRBV7-8
clone size: NA
CDR3 protein: CASSGDLQETQYF
CDR3 DNA: TGTGCCAGCAGCGGAGACTTACAAGAGACCCAGTACTTC

D gene: TRBD2
J gene: TRBJ2-3
V gene: TRBV28
clone size: NA
CDR3 protein: CASKLLAGGSTDTQYF
CDR3 DNA: TGTGCCAGCAAACTGTTAGCGGGAGGGTCCACAGATACGCAGTATTTT

D gene: NA
J gene: TRBJ2-2
V gene: TRBV20-1
clone size: NA
CDR3 protein: CSATRTGELFF
CDR3 DNA: TGCAGTGCTACTCGCACCGGGGAGCTGTTTTTT

D gene: NA
J gene: TRBJ1-4
V gene: TRBV27
clone size: NA
CDR3 protein: CASSPVGRKGEKLFF
CDR3 DNA: TGTGCCAGCAGTCCAGTAGGGCGTAAGGGTGAAAAACTGTTTTTT

D gene: NA
J gene: TRBJ1-4
V gene: TRBV6-5
clone size: NA
CDR3 protein: CASSSSGTAYEKLFF
CDR3 DNA: TGTGCCAGCAGTTCCTCCGGGACGGCATATGAAAAACTGTTTTTT

D gene: NA
J gene: TRBJ2-7
V gene: TRBV10-1
clone size: NA
CDR3 protein: CASSESEGEQYF
CDR3 DNA: TGCGCCAGCAGTGAGTCAGAAGGGGAGCAGTACTTC

D gene: TRBD1
J gene: TRBJ2-3
V gene: TRBV5-4
clone size: NA
CDR3 protein: CASSQRTGNTDTQYF
CDR3 DNA: TGTGCCAGCAGCCAACGGACAGGGAATACAGATACGCAGTATTTT

D gene: NA
J gene: TRBJ1-1
V gene: TRBV10-3
clone size: once
CDR3 protein: CAIRVSSDTEAFF
CDR3 DNA: TGTGCCATCAGGGTAAGCAGTGACACTGAAGCTTTCTTT

D gene: NA
J gene: TRBJ2-7
V gene: TRBV18
clone size: NA
CDR3 protein: CASSPPGLSSYEQYF
CDR3 DNA: TGTGCCAGCTCACCACCGGGTTTGAGCTCCTACGAGCAGTACTTC

D gene: TRBD1
J gene: TRBJ2-2
V gene: TRBV2
clone size: NA
CDR3 protein: CACTGTGLTGELFF
CDR3 DNA: TGTGCCTGCACCGGGACAGGCCTAACCGGGGAGCTGTTTTTT

D gene: NA
J gene: TRBJ2-7
V gene: TRBV6-5
clone size: NA
CDR3 protein: CASSYRSNEQYF
CDR3 DNA: TGTGCCAGCAGTTATCGGAGCAACGAGCAGTACTTC

D gene: TRBD2
J gene: TRBJ2-7
V gene: TRBV9
clone size: once
CDR3 protein: CASSVEPSGRYYEQYF
CDR3 DNA: TGTGCCAGCAGCGTAGAGCCTAGCGGACGATACTACGAGCAGTACTTC

D gene: TRBD1
J gene: TRBJ2-3
V gene: TRBV7-6
clone size: NA
CDR3 protein: CASSGGTGGSGPTDTQYF
CDR3 DNA: TGTGCCAGCAGCGGGGGGACAGGGGGTAGCGGACCCACAGATACGCAGTATTTT

D gene: NA
J gene: TRBJ2-1
V gene: TRBV11-3
clone size: NA
CDR3 protein: CASSLGERGNEQFF
CDR3 DNA: TGTGCCAGCAGCTTGGGGGAGAGGGGAAATGAGCAGTTCTTC

D gene: NA
J gene: TRBJ1-2
V gene: TRBV9
clone size: NA
CDR3 protein: CASSPSGVSYGYTF
CDR3 DNA: TGTGCCAGCAGCCCATCGGGAGTTAGCTATGGCTACACCTTC

D gene: NA
J gene: TRBJ2-7
V gene: TRBV19
clone size: few
CDR3 protein: CASSIGGSYEQYF
CDR3 DNA: TGTGCCAGTAGTATCGGCGGCTCCTACGAGCAGTACTTC